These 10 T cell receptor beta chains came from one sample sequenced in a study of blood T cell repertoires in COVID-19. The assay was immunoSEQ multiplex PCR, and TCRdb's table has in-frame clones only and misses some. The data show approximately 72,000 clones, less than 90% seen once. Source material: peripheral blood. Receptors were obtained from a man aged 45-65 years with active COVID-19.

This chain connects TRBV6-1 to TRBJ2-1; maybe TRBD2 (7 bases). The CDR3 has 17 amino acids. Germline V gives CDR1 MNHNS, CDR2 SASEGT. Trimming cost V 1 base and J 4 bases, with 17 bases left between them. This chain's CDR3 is CASSEVGGDIGYNEQFF. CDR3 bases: TGTGCCAGCAGTGAAGTAGGGGGGGACATCGGGTACAATGAGCAGTTCTTC.

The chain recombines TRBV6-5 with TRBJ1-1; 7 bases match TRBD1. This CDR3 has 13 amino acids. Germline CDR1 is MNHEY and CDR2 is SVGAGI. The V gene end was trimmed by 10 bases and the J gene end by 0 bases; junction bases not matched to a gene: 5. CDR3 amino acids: CATLTGLNTEAFF. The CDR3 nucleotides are TGTGCCACCCTGACAGGGTTGAACACTGAAGCTTTCTTT.

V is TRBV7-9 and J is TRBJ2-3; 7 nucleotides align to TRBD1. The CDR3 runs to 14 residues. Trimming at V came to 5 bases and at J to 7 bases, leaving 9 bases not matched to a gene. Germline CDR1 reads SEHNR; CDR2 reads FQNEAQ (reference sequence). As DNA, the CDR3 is TGTGCCAGCAGCACCTCCCTACAGGGGTATACGCAGTATTTT. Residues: CASSTSLQGYTQYF.

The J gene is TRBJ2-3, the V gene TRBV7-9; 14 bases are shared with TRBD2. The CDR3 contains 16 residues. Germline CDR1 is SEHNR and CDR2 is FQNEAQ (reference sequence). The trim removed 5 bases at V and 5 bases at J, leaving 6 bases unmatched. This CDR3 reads CASSPRGTSGRDTQYF. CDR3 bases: TGTGCCAGCAGCCCCCGTGGGACTAGCGGGAGAGATACGCAGTATTTT.

CDR3 amino acids: CASSIDADTQYF. The CDR3 DNA reads as TGTGCCAGTAGTATAGACGCAGATACGCAGTATTTT. The chain recombines TRBV19 with TRBJ2-3, with D unclear. Germline CDR1 reads LNHDA; CDR2 reads SQIVND (reference sequence). V was cut by 0 bases and J by 4 bases, with 2 bases left in between. The CDR3 has 12 residues.

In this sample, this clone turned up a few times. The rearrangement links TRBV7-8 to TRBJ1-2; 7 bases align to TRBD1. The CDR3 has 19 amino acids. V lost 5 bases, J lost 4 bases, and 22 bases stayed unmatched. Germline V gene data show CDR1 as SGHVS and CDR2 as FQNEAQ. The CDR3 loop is CASSPTRQGIQNPIYGYTF. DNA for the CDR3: TGTGCCAGCAGCCCTACCCGACAGGGCATCCAAAATCCCATCTATGGCTACACCTTC.

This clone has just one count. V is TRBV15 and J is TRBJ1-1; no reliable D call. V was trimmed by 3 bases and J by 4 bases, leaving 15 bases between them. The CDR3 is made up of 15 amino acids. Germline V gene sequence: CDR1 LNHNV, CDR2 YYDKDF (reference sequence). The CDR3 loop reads CATSSSGNLGTEAFF. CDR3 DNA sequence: TGTGCCACCAGCAGTTCAGGCAACCTGGGCACTGAAGCTTTCTTT.

The CDR3, as DNA: TGTGCCAGCAGTTCATCCGGGACAGGGGTGCGCTACACCTTC. Amino acid sequence: CASSSSGTGVRYTF. The chain combines TRBV6-2 or TRBV6-3 with TRBJ1-2; 10 bases align to TRBD1. Germline loops: CDR1 MNHEY, CDR2 SVGEGT. The CDR3 length is 14 residues. The ends lost 4 bases at V and 9 bases at J; junction bases unmatched: 8.

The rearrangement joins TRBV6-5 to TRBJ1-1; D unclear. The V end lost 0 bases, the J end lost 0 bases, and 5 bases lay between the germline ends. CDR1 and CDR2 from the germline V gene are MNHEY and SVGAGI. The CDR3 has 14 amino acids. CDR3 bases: TGTGCCAGCAGTTACTCGAGAGTGAACACTGAAGCTTTCTTT. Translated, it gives CASSYSRVNTEAFF.

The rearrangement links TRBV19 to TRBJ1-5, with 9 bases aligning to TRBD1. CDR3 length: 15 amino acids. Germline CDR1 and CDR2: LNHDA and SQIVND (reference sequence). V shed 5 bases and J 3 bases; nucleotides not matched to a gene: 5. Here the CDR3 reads CASSWDRENNQPQHF. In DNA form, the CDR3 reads TGTGCCAGTAGTTGGGACAGGGAGAACAATCAGCCCCAGCATTTT.